Listed here is a single T cell receptor (beta chain). This entry is derived from a study of technical replicates of blood from a few donors. Some clones are missing from TCRdb's copy, which holds only in-frame ones; the method was immunoSEQ multiplex PCR. The sample records 55,000 to 80,000 clones, nearly 98% being singletons. V lost 5 bases, J lost 0 bases, and 21 bases lay in between. Germline CDR1 reads SGHNT; CDR2 reads YYREEE (reference sequence). This CDR3 region has 18 residues. J is TRBJ1-3 and V is TRBV5-4; D is unclear. The sample was T cells isolated from PBMCs. The receptor comes from a human donor in good health. The CDR3 here is CASSLGAPAPHSGNTIYF. CDR3 DNA: TGTGCCAGCAGTCTTGGAGCCCCGGCACCCCACTCTGGAAACACCATATATTTT.